This T cell receptor (beta chain) was sequenced for a study of blood T cell repertoires in COVID-19. On the study more broadly: PBMCs, B-cell-depleted T cells, or T cells were the source of the cDNA or gDNA that made up the material.

Generated by immunoSEQ multiplex PCR, the TCRdb table keeps only in-frame clones and is missing some. The sample has roughly 220,000 clones; 85% to 90% are singletons. V was pared by 2 bases and J by 4 bases, with 4 bases of the junction left unmatched. Germline loops: CDR1 ENHRY, CDR2 SYGVKD. The CDR3 length is 15 residues. Participants' reported clinical history set cohort assignment. This clonotype was sampled from a woman under 30 in a cohort exposed to, infected with or recovered from COVID-19 (not recorded which). The sequencing sample was made of PBMCs or T cells enriched from blood (not recorded which). The chain combines TRBV10-3 with TRBJ2-4; 8 bases align to TRBD1. The CDR3 DNA is TGTGCCATCAGTGAGCCGAGGACAGGGAAAAACATTCAGTACTTC. Translated, it gives CAISEPRTGKNIQYF.